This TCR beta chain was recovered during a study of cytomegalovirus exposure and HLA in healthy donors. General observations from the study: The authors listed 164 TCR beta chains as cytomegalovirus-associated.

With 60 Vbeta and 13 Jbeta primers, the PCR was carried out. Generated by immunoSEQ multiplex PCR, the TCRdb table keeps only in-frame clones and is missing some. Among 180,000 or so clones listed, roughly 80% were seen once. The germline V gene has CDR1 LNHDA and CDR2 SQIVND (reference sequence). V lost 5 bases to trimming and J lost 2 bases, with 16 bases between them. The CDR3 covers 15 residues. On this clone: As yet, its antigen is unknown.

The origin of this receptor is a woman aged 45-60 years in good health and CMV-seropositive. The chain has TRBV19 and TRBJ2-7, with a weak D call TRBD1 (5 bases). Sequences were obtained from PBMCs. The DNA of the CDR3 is TGTGCCAGTAGTCTGGTTGACAGTTACCCCTACGAGCAGTACTTC. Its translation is CASSLVDSYPYEQYF. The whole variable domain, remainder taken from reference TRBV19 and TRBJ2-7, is DGGITQSPKYLFRKEGQNVTLSCEQNLNHDAMYWYRQDPGQGLRLIYYSQIVNDFQKGDIAEGYSVSREKKESFPLTVTSAQKNPTAFYLCASSLVDSYPYEQYFGPGTRLTVT.